Detailed here is one T cell receptor (beta chain). Its recognized antigen is unknown. The sample holds no much larger clone one base away, and base qualities are not on file. The germline V gene yields SGHTA for CDR1 and FQGTGA for CDR2. Reading from cysteine to phenylalanine, the CDR3 counts 14 amino acids. Just CDR3 DNA is preserved here, 42 bases in frame from base 1. V loses 3 bases, J loses 0 bases, and the germline ends lie 7 bases apart. The sample belongs to a study of CD8 T cells in ankylosing spondylitis (dated by TCRdb to 2016 to 2017). Regarding the complete study: To find TCR variants linked to disease, the study profiled T cell receptor beta repertoires in ankylosing spondylitis patients and healthy donors. The whole study cohort included under 140 healthy donors and 20 to 30 ankylosing spondylitis patients. Peripheral blood was sampled, and synovial fluid was additionally collected from ankylosing spondylitis patients.

Synovial fluid samples were matched to blood samples from the same ankylosing spondylitis patients. Sequencing took place on an Illumina HiSeq 2500. Quantitative 5'-RACE with molecular barcodes was the method used to prepare the TCR beta libraries. The authors' analysis ran thus. A new computational method, built on a probabilistic model of VDJ rearrangement, was used to identify disease-linked TCR variants. TCRdb's own reprocessing of the public reads used fastp at Q25 and MiXCR and kept productive beta chains. All rows with the same CDR3 protein become a single entry with the most common DNA and genes. The V and J calls were not made by the authors but by TCRdb's processing. The sample has more than 110,000 distinct CDR3 sequences on record, roughly 8% of them singletons. The ten largest clones capture more than 7% of the sample. What the research found in general, with its limitations: A TCR beta motif of about eight highly homologous amino acid variants appeared characteristic of blood from ankylosing spondylitis patients. Some motif variants were previously reported in synovial fluid and blood of reactive arthritis patients, suggesting common disease-initiation mechanisms. The disease-linked clones were reported as significantly enriched in matched synovial fluid samples from ankylosing spondylitis patients. A CD8+ phenotype was shown by the disease-linked clones, which were found at relatively low frequencies in peripheral blood.

This TCR derives from a male donor with ankylosing spondylitis. Material for sequencing was synovial fluid, either unsorted or a sorted T cell fraction (not recorded which). The rearranged chain carries TRBV7-3 and TRBJ2-3, with TRBD1 as a weak D call on 6 bases. The nucleotide sequence is TGTGCCAGCAGCTTGGACAGTAGCACAGATACGCAGTATTTT. Translation gives CASSLDSSTDTQYF.